The clone carrying this T cell receptor beta chain was detected once. V lost 0 bases and J lost 4, with 17 bases in between. The CDR3 consists of 18 residues. Germline CDR1 reads SGHTS; CDR2 reads YDEGEE. Participants spanned ages about 18 to 90 years and resided in 20 to 30 US areas. Exposed participants came across a COVID-19 case within 2 weeks before study entry. Profiling relied on immunoSEQ multiplex PCR, and the TCRdb table lists in-frame clones only, not all of them. The table records almost 350,000 clones, more than 70% of them present only once. These data originate in a study of blood T cell repertoires in COVID-19. Background on the study: From the United States, Italy and Spain came samples of acute and convalescent COVID-19.

This receptor was identified in a woman aged 25 to 39 who had been exposed to COVID-19. This chain joins TRBV5-8 and TRBJ2-6, with D perhaps TRBD2 (6 bases). Sample: PBMCs or T cells enriched from blood (not recorded which). CDR3 residues: CASSLAGRGITGANVLTF. In DNA, the CDR3 is TGTGCCAGCAGCTTGGCCGGTCGGGGGATTACAGGGGCCAACGTCCTGACTTTC.